The 32 T cell receptor beta chains presented below share a single source sample, sequenced in a study of T cell changes during pregnancy in multiple sclerosis. Method: immunoSEQ multiplex PCR; TCRdb's copy keeps in-frame clones and lacks some. The table has under 70,000 clones, about nine tenths seen once. The specimen comprised peripheral blood, sampled after pregnancy. The source of these receptors is a female donor in good health, enrolled as a control in a pregnancy study.

This clone was seen only once. V is TRBV9 and J is TRBJ1-4; TRBD1 aligns across 10 bases. Per germline, CDR1 SGDLS and CDR2 YYNGEE. The CDR3 sequence is 16 residues long. V shed 0 bases, J shed 6 bases, and the junction held 5 bases outside the gene matches. CDR3 region: CASSVGGGQGDEKLFF. CDR3 bases: TGTGCCAGCAGCGTAGGGGGAGGACAGGGGGATGAAAAACTGTTTTTT.

The CDR3 sequence is CASSLGYRASETQYF. CDR3 nucleotides: TGCGCCAGCAGCTTGGGTTACAGGGCTTCAGAGACCCAGTACTTC. The chain recombines TRBV5-1 with TRBJ2-5, with a weak D call TRBD1 (6 bases). Looked up from germline, CDR1 is SGHRS and CDR2 is YFSETQ. Trimming left V 0 bases short and J 4 bases short, with 13 bases between. The CDR3 is 15 amino acids. Variable domain in full (rest from reference TRBV5-1 and TRBJ2-5): KAGVTQTPRYLIKTRGQQVTLSCSPISGHRSVSWYQQTPGQGLQFLFEYFSETQRNKGNFPGRFSGRQFSNSRSEMNVSTLELGDSALYLCASSLGYRASETQYFGPGTRLLVL.

V usage is TRBV27 and J usage is TRBJ1-6, with D tentatively TRBD1 (6 bases). V was clipped by 2 bases and J by 7 bases, with 15 bases between them. The CDR3 runs to 16 residues. CDR1 is MNHEY, CDR2 SMNVEV, per germline (reference sequence). The CDR3 DNA reads TGTGCCAGCAGTTTACGGGTTTGGCAGGGGAATTCACCCCTCCACTTT. This codes for CASSLRVWQGNSPLHF.

The chain uses TRBV4-2 and TRBJ2-3; 7 bases line up with TRBD1. The CDR3 runs to 15 residues. Germline trimming cut 3 bases from V and 4 bases from J; bases unmatched to any gene: 7. Germline V gives CDR1 LGHNA, CDR2 YNFKEQ. The CDR3 reads CASSHGDRVADTQYF. Here the CDR3 DNA reads TGTGCCAGCAGCCACGGAGACAGGGTTGCAGATACGCAGTATTTT.

The chain is built from TRBV6-1 and TRBJ2-1; perhaps TRBD1 as D (5 bases). Looked up from germline, CDR1 is MNHNS and CDR2 is SASEGT. CDR3 size: 15 residues. Trimming took off 9 bases at V and 0 bases at J, with 15 bases between the two ends. CDR3 sequence reads: CASYQDMSSYNEQFF. CDR3 DNA: TGTGCCAGTTACCAGGACATGAGCTCCTACAATGAGCAGTTCTTC.

This clone was seen once. The V gene is TRBV7-2, the J gene TRBJ1-1; the match to TRBD1 covers 9 bases. Per germline, CDR1 SGHTA and CDR2 FQGNSA. V shed 5 bases, J shed 4 bases, and the junction held 5 bases outside the gene matches. The CDR3 is 14 amino acids. The DNA of the CDR3 is TGTGCCAGCAGCATAGACAGGGGGGGCACTGAAGCTTTCTTT. Translation: CASSIDRGGTEAFF.

The chain links TRBV6-4 to TRBJ1-1, with TRBD1 matching 7 bases. The V and J ends lost 6 bases and 1 base, in that order; junction bases with no gene match: 8. The CDR3 has 15 residues. CDR1 is MRHNA and CDR2 is SNTAGT in the germline V gene. CDR3: CASRPTGVGNTEAFF. CDR3 in DNA: TGTGCCAGCAGGCCAACAGGGGTTGGGAACACTGAAGCTTTCTTT.

V is TRBV9 and J is TRBJ1-6, with 8 bases fitting TRBD1. The CDR3 has 14 residues. V was pared by 0 bases and J by 9 bases, with 2 bases of the junction left unmatched. Germline CDR1 reads SGDLS; CDR2 reads YYNGEE. CDR3 DNA: TGTGCCAGCAGCGTAGTAGGGACAGGTTCACCCCTCCACTTT. This gives the protein CASSVVGTGSPLHF.

This sequence joins TRBV9 and TRBJ2-3; 11 bases are shared with TRBD2. Per the germline V gene, CDR1 is SGDLS and CDR2 is YYNGEE. The V gene end was trimmed by 0 bases and the J gene end by 6 bases; junction bases not matched to a gene: 3. The CDR3 consists of 15 residues. CDR3 residues: CASSVGSGGGDTQYF. For the CDR3, the DNA is TGTGCCAGCAGCGTAGGTAGCGGGGGGGGTGATACGCAGTATTTT.

The chain carries TRBV2 and TRBJ1-2, with a weak D call TRBD1 (5 bases). From germline, CDR1 is SNHLY and CDR2 FYNNEI. V lost 5 bases, J lost 5 bases, and 18 bases lay in between. The CDR3 contains 15 residues. The CDR3 sequence: CASSYDSSIFYGYTF. The CDR3 DNA reads TGTGCCAGCAGTTACGACAGCTCGATTTTTTATGGCTACACCTTC.

This rearrangement joins TRBV19 to TRBJ2-7; D might be TRBD1 (6 bases). The CDR3 runs 16 residues. Germline lookup yields CDR1 LNHDA and CDR2 SQIVND (reference sequence). Trimming pared 3 bases from V and 7 bases from J, leaving 22 bases between. DNA for the CDR3: TGTGCCAGTAGTATTCAGGGGACCCTGCTGGGCGGTGAGCAGTACTTC. Translated: CASSIQGTLLGGEQYF. The variable domain in full, with the rest retrieved from reference TRBV19 and TRBJ2-7, is DGGITQSPKYLFRKEGQNVTLSCEQNLNHDAMYWYRQDPGQGLRLIYYSQIVNDFQKGDIAEGYSVSREKKESFPLTVTSAQKNPTAFYLCASSIQGTLLGGEQYFGPGTRLTVT.

The V call is TRBV10-3, the J call TRBJ2-7, with D maybe TRBD1 (5 bases). The CDR3 contains 17 residues. Germline V gene lookup returns CDR1 ENHRY and CDR2 SYGVKD. Trimming took off 6 bases at V and 5 bases at J, with 26 bases between the two ends. The CDR3 DNA is TGTGCCATCAGGCCCGGACACCCTCTCCCAGCATTGGACGAGCAGTACTTC. Its translation: CAIRPGHPLPALDEQYF.

The chain carries TRBV7-6 and TRBJ2-3; perhaps TRBD1 as D (5 bases). V lost 8 bases and J lost 0, with 12 bases in between. This CDR3 is 14 amino acids long. Germline CDR1 and CDR2: SGHVS and FNYEAQ. The CDR3 DNA reads as TGTGCCAGCCTGGACAAGCCAAGCACAGATACGCAGTATTTT. Protein product: CASLDKPSTDTQYF.

The rearrangement links TRBV9 to TRBJ2-7; 8 bases align to TRBD1. V lost 4 bases to trimming and J lost 6 bases; unmatched junction nucleotides: 6. Looked up from germline, CDR1 is SGDLS and CDR2 is YYNGEE. The CDR3 has 13 residues. CDR3 nucleotide sequence: TGTGCCAGCAGCCAGACAGGGGCAGCCGAGCAGTACTTC. Amino acids: CASSQTGAAEQYF.

J is TRBJ2-7 and V is TRBV29-1, with D possibly matching TRBD1 (6 bases). Trimming left V 4 bases short and J 3 bases short, with 16 bases between. The CDR3 spans 14 residues. Germline values: CDR1 SQVTM, CDR2 ANQGSEA. CDR3 loop: CSVVIQGSGYEQYF. The DNA of the CDR3 is TGCAGCGTTGTAATACAGGGTAGTGGCTACGAGCAGTACTTC.

The CDR3 reads CASSETSGGTETDTQYF. The CDR3 bases are TGTGCCAGCAGCGAGACTAGCGGGGGGACAGAAACAGATACGCAGTATTTT. The chain uses TRBV7-9 and TRBJ2-3, with 13 bases fitting TRBD2. The ends lost 5 bases at V and 3 bases at J; junction bases unmatched: 8. This CDR3 region has 17 residues. Germline assignment: CDR1 SEHNR and CDR2 FQNEAQ (reference sequence).

The V gene is TRBV4-3, the J gene TRBJ2-3; D is uncertain. Deletions cut 0 bases from V and 4 bases from J, with 17 bases between. The CDR3 loop spans 17 amino acids. Germline V CDR1 and CDR2: LGHNA, YSLEER. The CDR3 bases are TGCGCCAGCAGCCAAGATCTCAGTACAGCCAAATCAGATACGCAGTATTTT. Translated, it gives CASSQDLSTAKSDTQYF.

J is TRBJ2-1 and V is TRBV6-4, with 13 bases fitting TRBD2. The CDR3 has 14 residues. Germline CDR1 is MRHNA and CDR2 is SNTAGT. V shed 4 bases and J 6 bases; nucleotides not matched to a gene: 0. The CDR3 nucleotides read TGTGCCAGCAGTGGACTAGCGGGGGGCAATGAGCAGTTCTTC. The encoded protein is CASSGLAGGNEQFF.

The chain carries TRBV5-1 and TRBJ2-2; possibly TRBD1 for D (6 bases). Germline V gene data show CDR1 as SGHRS and CDR2 as YFSETQ. V was pared by 4 bases and J by 6 bases, with 16 bases between. The CDR3 extends over 15 amino acids. CDR3 coding DNA: TGCGCCAGCAGCCTGGGGACATCTGACGCCGGGGAGCTGTTTTTT. Translating gives CASSLGTSDAGELFF.

The V gene is TRBV25-1, the J gene TRBJ1-2, with 12 positions matching TRBD1. Trimming at V came to 6 bases and at J to 1 base, leaving 12 bases not matched to a gene. Germline assignment: CDR1 MGHDK and CDR2 SYGVNS. CDR3 length: 18 residues. The DNA of the CDR3 is TGTGCCAGCAGCCCGATCGCCGGGACAGGGGGCCATAACTATGGCTACACCTTC. Translation: CASSPIAGTGGHNYGYTF.

V and J are TRBV4-3 and TRBJ1-4; possible D gene TRBD1, 5 bases. Germline V gives CDR1 LGHNA, CDR2 YSLEER. The CDR3 is 18 residues long. Trimming pared 0 bases from V and 0 bases from J, leaving 14 bases between. CDR3 sequence reads: CASSQDIGRGATNEKLFF. In DNA form, the CDR3 reads TGCGCCAGCAGCCAAGATATCGGACGGGGGGCAACTAATGAAAAACTGTTTTTT.

This rearrangement joins TRBV5-6 to TRBJ2-7; 11 nucleotides line up with TRBD1. The CDR3 runs to 15 residues. The V segment lost 5 bases and the J segment 3 bases; nucleotides outside the gene matches: 7. Germline CDR1 is SGHDT and CDR2 is YYEEEE. The CDR3 is CASSSTGTGGYEQYF. CDR3 DNA sequence: TGTGCCAGCAGTTCCACCGGGACAGGGGGCTACGAGCAGTACTTC.

The V call is TRBV7-2, the J call TRBJ2-7, with 7 bases matching TRBD2. Germline CDR1 SGHTA, CDR2 FQGNSA. The CDR3 consists of 17 residues. V lost 3 bases to trimming and J lost 2 bases; unmatched junction nucleotides: 13. The CDR3 protein is CASSLGGGAADPYEQYF. The CDR3 nucleotides read TGTGCCAGCAGCTTGGGGGGGGGAGCGGCGGATCCCTACGAGCAGTACTTC.

The gene calls are TRBV19 and TRBJ2-6; unclear D gene. From germline, CDR1 is LNHDA and CDR2 SQIVND (reference sequence). The CDR3 is 19 residues long. The germline V and J ends were trimmed by 0 bases and 2 bases, with 17 bases remaining between them. CDR3 protein: CASSIDLFPTSTGANVLTF. CDR3 coding DNA: TGTGCCAGTAGTATAGATCTCTTTCCGACATCGACTGGGGCCAACGTCCTGACTTTC.

The V and J genes are TRBV4-2 and TRBJ1-2; TRBD1 is a possible D gene (6 bases). The V end lost 3 bases, the J end lost 8 bases, and 25 bases lay between the germline ends. The CDR3 consists of 17 residues. CDR1 and CDR2 from the germline V gene are LGHNA and YNFKEQ. The CDR3 region has the DNA TGTGCCAGCAGCCAGTCGGCCATCCTCAGGGGCGGAGCGGGCTACACCTTC. The encoded protein is CASSQSAILRGGAGYTF.

The chain recombines TRBV4-3 with TRBJ2-1; 9 bases align to TRBD1. The CDR3 has 15 amino acids. V was pared by 3 bases and J by 5 bases, with 5 bases of the junction left unmatched. Per the germline V gene, CDR1 is LGHNA and CDR2 is YSLEER. Here the CDR3 reads CASSHGQGRDNEQFF. The DNA of the CDR3 is TGCGCCAGCAGCCATGGACAGGGGAGGGACAATGAGCAGTTCTTC.

The chain links TRBV6-6 to TRBJ2-2, with 8 bases lining up with TRBD2. CDR3 length: 15 amino acids. Germline V gene sequence: CDR1 MNHNY, CDR2 SVGAGI (reference sequence). Trimming at V came to 6 bases and at J to 2 bases, leaving 5 bases not matched to a gene. The CDR3 nucleotides read TGTGCCAGCAGCTTTAGCGGGGAAAACACCGGGGAGCTGTTTTTT. Encoded protein: CASSFSGENTGELFF.

This clone was counted once. V gene TRBV2 combines with J gene TRBJ2-3; 12 bases are a match to TRBD1. Trimming cost V 7 bases and J 4 bases; bases outside gene matches: 12. Germline CDR1 reads SNHLY; CDR2 reads FYNNEI. This CDR3 contains 17 residues. The CDR3 loop is CASNEGQGAGWADTQYF. The CDR3 DNA follows: TGTGCCAGCAATGAGGGACAGGGGGCCGGTTGGGCAGATACGCAGTATTTT.

The chain has TRBV30 and TRBJ2-1; D may be TRBD1 (5 bases). This CDR3 spans 13 amino acids. From germline, CDR1 is GTSNPN and CDR2 SVGIG (reference sequence). The V end was cut by 7 bases, the J end by 5 bases, with 15 bases between. The CDR3 loop is CAFSPGQNNEQFF. In nucleotides, the CDR3 is TGTGCCTTCTCCCCAGGGCAGAACAATGAGCAGTTCTTC. Looking up the rest from reference TRBV30 and TRBJ2-1 gives the full variable domain: SQTIHQWPATLVQPVGSPLSLECTVEGTSNPNLYWYRQAAGRGLQLLFYSVGIGQISSEVPQNLSASRPQDRQFILSSKKLLLSDSGFYLCAFSPGQNNEQFFGPGTRLTVL.

The chain combines TRBV6-6 with TRBJ1-1; D ambiguous. V was clipped by 7 bases and J by 8 bases, with 14 bases between them. The CDR3 loop spans 12 amino acids. Germline V gene lookup returns CDR1 MNHNY and CDR2 SVGAGI (reference sequence). In DNA, the CDR3 is TGTGCCAGCACCCCAGGAAGAGAAGAAGCTTTCTTT. This encodes CASTPGREEAFF.

The CDR3 protein is CAWSGSPRNGEKLFF. DNA for the CDR3: TGTGCCTGGAGTGGGTCCCCCAGGAACGGAGAAAAACTGTTTTTT. This rearrangement joins TRBV30 to TRBJ1-4; D remains ambiguous. The CDR3 consists of 15 residues. The germline V and J ends were trimmed by 1 base and 8 bases, with 17 bases remaining between them. From germline, CDR1 is GTSNPN and CDR2 SVGIG (reference sequence).

V and J are TRBV19 and TRBJ1-4; perhaps TRBD1 as D (6 bases). Germline CDR1 LNHDA, CDR2 SQIVND (reference sequence). CDR3 length: 17 residues. V was shortened by 3 bases and J by 7 bases, with 21 bases between the two germline ends. The chain's CDR3 is CASSMGWGGEAAEKLFF. Here the CDR3 DNA reads TGTGCCAGTAGTATGGGCTGGGGGGGCGAGGCGGCTGAAAAACTGTTTTTT.